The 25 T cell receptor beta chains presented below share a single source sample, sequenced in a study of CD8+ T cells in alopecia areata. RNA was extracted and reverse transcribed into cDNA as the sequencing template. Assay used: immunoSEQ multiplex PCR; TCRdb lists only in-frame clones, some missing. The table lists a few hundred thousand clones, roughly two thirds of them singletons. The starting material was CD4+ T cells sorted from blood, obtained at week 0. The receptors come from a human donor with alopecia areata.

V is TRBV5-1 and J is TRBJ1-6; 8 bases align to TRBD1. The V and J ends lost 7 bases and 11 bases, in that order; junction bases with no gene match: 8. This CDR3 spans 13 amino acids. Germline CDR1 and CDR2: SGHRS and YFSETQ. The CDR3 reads CASRGQGNTPLHF. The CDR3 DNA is TGCGCCAGCCGAGGACAGGGAAACACACCCCTCCACTTT.

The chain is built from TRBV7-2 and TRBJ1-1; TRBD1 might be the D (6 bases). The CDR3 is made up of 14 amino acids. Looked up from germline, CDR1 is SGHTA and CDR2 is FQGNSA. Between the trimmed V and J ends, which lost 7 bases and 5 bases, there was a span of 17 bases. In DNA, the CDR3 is TGTGCCAGCAACCCGTCCTGGAGGGGGACTGAAGCTTTCTTT. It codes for CASNPSWRGTEAFF.

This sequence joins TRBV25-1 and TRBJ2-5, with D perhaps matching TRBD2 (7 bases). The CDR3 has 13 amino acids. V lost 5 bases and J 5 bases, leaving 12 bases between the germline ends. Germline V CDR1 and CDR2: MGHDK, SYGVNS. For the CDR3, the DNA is TGTGCCAGCAGTACGGGGGGCTCGGAGACCCAGTACTTC. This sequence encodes CASSTGGSETQYF.

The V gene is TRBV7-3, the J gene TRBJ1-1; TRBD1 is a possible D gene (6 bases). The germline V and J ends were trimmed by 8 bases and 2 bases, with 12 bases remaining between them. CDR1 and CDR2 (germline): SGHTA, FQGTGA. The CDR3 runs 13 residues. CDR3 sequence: CASASRGNTEAFF. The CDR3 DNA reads TGTGCCAGCGCTAGCAGGGGCAACACTGAAGCTTTCTTT.

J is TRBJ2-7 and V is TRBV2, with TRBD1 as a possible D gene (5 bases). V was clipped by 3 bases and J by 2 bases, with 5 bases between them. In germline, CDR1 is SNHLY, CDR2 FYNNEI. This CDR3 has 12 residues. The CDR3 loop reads CASSDRAYEQYF. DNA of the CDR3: TGTGCCAGCAGTGACAGGGCCTACGAGCAGTACTTC.

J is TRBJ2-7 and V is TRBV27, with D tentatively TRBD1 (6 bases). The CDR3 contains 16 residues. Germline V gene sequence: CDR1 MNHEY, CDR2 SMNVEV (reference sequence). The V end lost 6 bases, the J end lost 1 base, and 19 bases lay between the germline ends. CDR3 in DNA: TGTGCCAGCAGCAATCCGGGTACAGGGAGATCCTACGAGCAGTACTTC. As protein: CASSNPGTGRSYEQYF.

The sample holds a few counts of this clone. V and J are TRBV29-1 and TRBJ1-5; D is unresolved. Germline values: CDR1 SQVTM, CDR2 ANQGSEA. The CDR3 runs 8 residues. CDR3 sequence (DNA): TGCAAACATCAGCCCCAGCATTTT. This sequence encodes CKHQPQHF.

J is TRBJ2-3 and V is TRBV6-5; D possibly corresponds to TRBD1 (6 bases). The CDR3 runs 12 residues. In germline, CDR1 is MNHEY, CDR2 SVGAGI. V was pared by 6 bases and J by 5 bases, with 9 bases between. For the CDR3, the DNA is TGTGCCAGCAGCGAACAGGGAGATACGCAGTATTTT. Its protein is CASSEQGDTQYF.

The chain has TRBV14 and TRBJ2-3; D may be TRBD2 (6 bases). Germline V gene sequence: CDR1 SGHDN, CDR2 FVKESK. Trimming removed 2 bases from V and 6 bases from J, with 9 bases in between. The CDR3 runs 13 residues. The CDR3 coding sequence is TGTGCCAGCAGCCAATGGGAGGCGGATACGCAGTATTTT. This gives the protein CASSQWEADTQYF.

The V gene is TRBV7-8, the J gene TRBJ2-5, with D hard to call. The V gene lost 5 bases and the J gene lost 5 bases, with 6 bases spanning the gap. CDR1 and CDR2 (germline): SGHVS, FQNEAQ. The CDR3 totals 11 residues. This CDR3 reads CASSVSETQYF. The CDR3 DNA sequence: TGTGCCAGCAGCGTGTCGGAGACCCAGTACTTC.

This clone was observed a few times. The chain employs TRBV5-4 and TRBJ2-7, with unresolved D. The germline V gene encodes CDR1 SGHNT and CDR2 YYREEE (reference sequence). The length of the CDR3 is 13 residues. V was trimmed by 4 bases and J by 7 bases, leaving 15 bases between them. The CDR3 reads CASSHQPSQEQYF. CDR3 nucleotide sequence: TGTGCCAGCAGCCATCAACCTTCTCAGGAGCAGTACTTC.

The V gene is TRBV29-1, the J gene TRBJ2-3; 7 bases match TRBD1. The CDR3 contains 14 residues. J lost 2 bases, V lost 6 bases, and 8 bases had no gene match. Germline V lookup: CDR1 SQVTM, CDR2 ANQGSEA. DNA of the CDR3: TGCAGCGTGGATAGACAGGGAGTCACAGATACGCAGTATTTT. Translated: CSVDRQGVTDTQYF.

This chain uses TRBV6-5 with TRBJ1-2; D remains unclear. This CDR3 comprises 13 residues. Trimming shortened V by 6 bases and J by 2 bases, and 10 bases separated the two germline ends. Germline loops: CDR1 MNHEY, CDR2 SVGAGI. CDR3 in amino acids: CASRFTPNYGYTF. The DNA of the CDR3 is TGTGCCAGCAGATTCACACCGAACTATGGCTACACCTTC.

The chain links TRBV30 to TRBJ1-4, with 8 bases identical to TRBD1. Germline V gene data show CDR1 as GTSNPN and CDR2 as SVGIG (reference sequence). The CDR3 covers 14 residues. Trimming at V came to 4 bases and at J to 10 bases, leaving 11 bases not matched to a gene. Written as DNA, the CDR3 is TGTGCCTGGAACCCGGGACAGGCGTCCGGAAAACTGTTTTTT. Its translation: CAWNPGQASGKLFF.

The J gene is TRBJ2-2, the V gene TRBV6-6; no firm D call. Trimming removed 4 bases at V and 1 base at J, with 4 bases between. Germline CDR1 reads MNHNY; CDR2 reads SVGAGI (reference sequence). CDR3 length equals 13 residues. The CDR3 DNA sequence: TGTGCCAGCAGTTCAGGGAACACCGGGGAGCTGTTTTTT. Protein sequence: CASSSGNTGELFF.

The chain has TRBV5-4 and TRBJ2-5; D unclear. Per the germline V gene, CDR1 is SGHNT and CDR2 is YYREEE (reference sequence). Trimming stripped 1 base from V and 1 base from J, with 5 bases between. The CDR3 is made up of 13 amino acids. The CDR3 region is CASSLSSQETQYF. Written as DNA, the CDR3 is TGTGCCAGCAGCTTGTCGTCCCAAGAGACCCAGTACTTC.

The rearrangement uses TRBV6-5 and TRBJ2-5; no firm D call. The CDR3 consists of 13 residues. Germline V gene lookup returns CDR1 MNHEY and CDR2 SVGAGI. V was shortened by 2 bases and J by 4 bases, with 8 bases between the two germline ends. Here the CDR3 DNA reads TGTGCCAGCAGTTACAGACACCGAGAGACCCAGTACTTC. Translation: CASSYRHRETQYF.

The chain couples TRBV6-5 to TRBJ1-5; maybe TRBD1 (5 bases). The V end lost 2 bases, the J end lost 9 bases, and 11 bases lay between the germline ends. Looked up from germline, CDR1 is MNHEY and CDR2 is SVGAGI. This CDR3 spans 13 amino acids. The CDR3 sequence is CASSYRGPGPQHF. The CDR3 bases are TGTGCCAGCAGTTACAGGGGACCGGGGCCCCAGCATTTT.

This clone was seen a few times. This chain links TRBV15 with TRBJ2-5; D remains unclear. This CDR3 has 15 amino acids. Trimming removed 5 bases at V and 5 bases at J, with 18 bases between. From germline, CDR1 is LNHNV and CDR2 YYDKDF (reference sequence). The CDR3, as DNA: TGTGCCACCAGCCCGCCTTCAGTTGCTGGGGAGACCCAGTACTTC. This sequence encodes CATSPPSVAGETQYF. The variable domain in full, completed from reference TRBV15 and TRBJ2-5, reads DAMVIQNPRYQVTQFGKPVTLSCSQTLNHNVMYWYQQKSSQAPKLLFHYYDKDFNNEADTPDNFQSRRPNTSFCFLDIRSPGLGDTAMYLCATSPPSVAGETQYFGPGTRLLVL.

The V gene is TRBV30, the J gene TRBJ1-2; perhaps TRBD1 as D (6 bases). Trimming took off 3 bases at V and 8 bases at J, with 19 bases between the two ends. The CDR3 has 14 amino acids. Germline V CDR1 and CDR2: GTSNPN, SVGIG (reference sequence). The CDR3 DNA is TGTGCCTGGAGCATCCCTGAGGGGGGCGGCGGCTACACCTTC. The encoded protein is CAWSIPEGGGGYTF.

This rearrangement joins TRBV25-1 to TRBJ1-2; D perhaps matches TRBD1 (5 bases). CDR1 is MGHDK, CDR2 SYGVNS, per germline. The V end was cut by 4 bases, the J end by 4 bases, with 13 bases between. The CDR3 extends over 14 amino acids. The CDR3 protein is CASSGRDRAYGYTF. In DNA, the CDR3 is TGTGCCAGCAGTGGCCGGGACCGGGCCTATGGCTACACCTTC.

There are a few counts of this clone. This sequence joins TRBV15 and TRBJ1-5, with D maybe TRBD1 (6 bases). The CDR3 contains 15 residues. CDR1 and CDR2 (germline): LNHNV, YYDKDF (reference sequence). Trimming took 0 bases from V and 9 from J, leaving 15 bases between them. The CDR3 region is CATSRDLQGQRPQHF. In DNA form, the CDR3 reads TGTGCCACCAGCAGAGATCTGCAGGGACAACGGCCCCAGCATTTT.

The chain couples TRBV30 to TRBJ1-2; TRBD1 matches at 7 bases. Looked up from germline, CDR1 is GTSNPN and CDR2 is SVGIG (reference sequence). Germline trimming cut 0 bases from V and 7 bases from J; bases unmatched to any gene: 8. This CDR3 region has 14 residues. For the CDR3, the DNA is TGTGCCTGGAGTGTAGTGACAGGGACGCTTGGCTACACCTTC. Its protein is CAWSVVTGTLGYTF.

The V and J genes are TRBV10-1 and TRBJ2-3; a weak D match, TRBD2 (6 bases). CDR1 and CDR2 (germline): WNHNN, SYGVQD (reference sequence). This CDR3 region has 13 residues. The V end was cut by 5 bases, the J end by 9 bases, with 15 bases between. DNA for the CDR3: TGCGCCAGCAGTCCCGAGTGGGGGGACACGCAGTATTTT. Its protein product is CASSPEWGDTQYF.

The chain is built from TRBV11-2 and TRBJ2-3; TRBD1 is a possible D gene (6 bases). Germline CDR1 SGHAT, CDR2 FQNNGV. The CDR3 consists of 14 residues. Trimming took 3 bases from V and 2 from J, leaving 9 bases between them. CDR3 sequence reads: CASSFRQATDTQYF. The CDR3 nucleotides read TGTGCCAGCAGCTTTAGACAGGCCACAGATACGCAGTATTTT.